This TCR beta chain was identified in a study of T cell responses to AZD1222 COVID-19 vaccine. Study-level points and caveats: Vaccine-related CD4 TCRs covered spike, predominating at 160-218 and 743-854. Sampling captured repertoires only after the peak T cell response.

This clone showed up just once. The antigen remains unidentified. This CDR3 has 16 amino acids. Germline-derived CDR1 and CDR2 are LNHDA and SQIVND (reference sequence). The germline V and J ends were trimmed by 5 bases and 2 bases, with 15 bases remaining between them. Libraries were prepared by immunoSEQ multiplex PCR; TCRdb keeps only in-frame clonotypes and omits some of them. This sample has about 130,000 clones, with roughly 94% found just once. Sequenced material: peripheral blood, taken on day 0 of AZD1222 vaccination. The rearrangement uses TRBV19 and TRBJ2-2; D gene unclear. This clonotype was sampled from an adult in good health. The CDR3 DNA reads TGTGCCAGTAGTCCCCTGAGGCTAGACAACACCGGGGAGCTGTTTTTT. It specifies CASSPLRLDNTGELFF. Using reference TRBV19 and TRBJ2-2 for the parts outside the CDR3, the full variable domain is DGGITQSPKYLFRKEGQNVTLSCEQNLNHDAMYWYRQDPGQGLRLIYYSQIVNDFQKGDIAEGYSVSREKKESFPLTVTSAQKNPTAFYLCASSPLRLDNTGELFFGEGSRLTVL.